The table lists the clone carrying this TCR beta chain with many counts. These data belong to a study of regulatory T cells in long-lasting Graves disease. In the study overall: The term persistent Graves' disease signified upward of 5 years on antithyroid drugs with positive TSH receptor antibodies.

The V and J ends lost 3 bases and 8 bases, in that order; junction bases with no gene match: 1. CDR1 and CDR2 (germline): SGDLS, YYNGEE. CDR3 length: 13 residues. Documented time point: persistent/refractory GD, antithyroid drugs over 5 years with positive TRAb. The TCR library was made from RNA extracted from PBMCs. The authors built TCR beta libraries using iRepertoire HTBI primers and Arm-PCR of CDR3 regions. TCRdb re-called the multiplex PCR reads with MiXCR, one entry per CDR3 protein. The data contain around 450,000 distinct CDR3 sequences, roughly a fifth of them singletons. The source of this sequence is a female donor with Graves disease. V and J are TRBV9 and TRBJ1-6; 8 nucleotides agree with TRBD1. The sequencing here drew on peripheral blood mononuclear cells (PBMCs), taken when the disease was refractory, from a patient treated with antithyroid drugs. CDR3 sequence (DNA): TGTGCCAGCAGCGCGGACAGGGATTCACCCCTCCACTTT. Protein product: CASSADRDSPLHF.